One T cell receptor (beta chain) is described in this entry. Its antigen is unknown. The data were obtained in a study of T cell responses to AZD1222 COVID-19 vaccine. Study-wide results and caveats: Vaccine-associated CD4 TCRs ranged over spike, dominating at 160-218 and 743-854. At baseline, seropositivity was found in only 5 to 7 AZD1222 recipients. The donors showed a predominance of white British ancestry and of females, with possible underestimation of clonal diversity.

Some clones are missing from TCRdb's copy, which holds only in-frame ones; the method was immunoSEQ multiplex PCR. The table lists 150,000 to 200,000 clones, roughly 92% of them singletons. This CDR3 comprises 18 residues. Germline assignment: CDR1 GTSNPN and CDR2 SVGIG (reference sequence). With 0 bases removed from V and 0 bases from J, the gap between germline ends came to 19 bases. Second doses that came at about 4 or about 12 weeks were put together. This chain links TRBV30 with TRBJ2-3; perhaps D is TRBD1 or TRBD2 (5 bases each). The TCR originated in an adult who received the AZD1222 COVID-19 vaccine. This specimen consisted of peripheral blood, obtained 28 days after the second AZD1222 dose. The CDR3 loop is CAWSVLWGSGLSTDTQYF. The CDR3 bases are TGTGCCTGGAGTGTTCTATGGGGGTCCGGACTTAGCACAGATACGCAGTATTTT.